This entry concerns a single T cell receptor (beta chain). Between the trimmed V and J ends, which lost 4 bases and 4 bases, there was a span of 12 bases. Germline-derived CDR1 and CDR2 are SGHNT and YYREEE (reference sequence). This CDR3 is built from 14 residues. In the study's own analysis: Researchers report that nucleated cell counts were estimated from reference gene primer amplification. Here immunoSEQ multiplex PCR was the method, and the copy in TCRdb shows in-frame clones only, minus some. Clonal size and the V and J genes are those of that table, whereas D and trimming came from the DNA. This table holds 150,000 to 200,000 clones, just under 90% found once. The data are from a study of blood T cell repertoires in COVID-19. Study details: Samples taken during acute and convalescent COVID-19 were collected in the United States, Italy and Spain.

The V call is TRBV5-4, the J call TRBJ2-1, with a possible D match to TRBD2 (6 bases). The sequencing sample was made of peripheral blood. This TCR was sampled from a man younger than 35 with active or convalescent COVID-19. CDR3 region: CASSPRLDYNEQFF. For the CDR3, the DNA is TGTGCCAGCAGCCCGAGACTAGATTACAATGAGCAGTTCTTC.